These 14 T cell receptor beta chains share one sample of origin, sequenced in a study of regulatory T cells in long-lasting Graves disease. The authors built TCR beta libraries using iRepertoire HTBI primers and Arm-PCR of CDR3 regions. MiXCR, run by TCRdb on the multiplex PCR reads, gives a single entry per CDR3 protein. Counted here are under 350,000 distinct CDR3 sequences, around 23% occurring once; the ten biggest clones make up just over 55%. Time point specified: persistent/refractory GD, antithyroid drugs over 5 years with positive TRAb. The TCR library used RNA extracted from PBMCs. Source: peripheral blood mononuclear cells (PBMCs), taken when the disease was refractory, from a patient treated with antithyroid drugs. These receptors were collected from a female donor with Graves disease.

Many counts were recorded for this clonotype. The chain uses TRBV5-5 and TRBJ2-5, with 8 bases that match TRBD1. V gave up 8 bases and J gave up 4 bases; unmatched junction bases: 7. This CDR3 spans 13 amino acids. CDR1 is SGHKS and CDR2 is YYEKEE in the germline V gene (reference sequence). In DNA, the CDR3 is TGTGCCAGTCGGATGCAGGGGGCAGAGACCCAGTACTTC. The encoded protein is CASRMQGAETQYF.

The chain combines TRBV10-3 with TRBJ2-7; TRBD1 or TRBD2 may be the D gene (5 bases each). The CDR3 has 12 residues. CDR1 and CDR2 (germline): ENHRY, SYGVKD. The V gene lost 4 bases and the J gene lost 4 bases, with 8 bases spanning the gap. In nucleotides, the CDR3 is TGTGCCATCAGTGTATGGGGGTACGAGCAGTACTTC. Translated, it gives CAISVWGYEQYF.

The CDR3 coding sequence is TGTGCCAGCAGCTTCTACAGTTCTCAAGAGACCCAGTACTTC. The encoded protein is CASSFYSSQETQYF. The chain joins TRBV7-2 to TRBJ2-5; D uncertain. CDR3 size: 14 residues. Trimming stripped 3 bases from V and 2 bases from J, with 10 bases between. Germline lookup yields CDR1 SGHTA and CDR2 FQGNSA.

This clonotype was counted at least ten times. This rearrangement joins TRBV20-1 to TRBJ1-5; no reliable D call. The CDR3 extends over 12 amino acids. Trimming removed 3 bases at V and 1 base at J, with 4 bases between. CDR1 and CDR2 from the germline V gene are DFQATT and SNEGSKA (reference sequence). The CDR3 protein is CSARDSNQPQHF. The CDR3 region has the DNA TGCAGTGCTAGGGACAGCAATCAGCCCCAGCATTTT.

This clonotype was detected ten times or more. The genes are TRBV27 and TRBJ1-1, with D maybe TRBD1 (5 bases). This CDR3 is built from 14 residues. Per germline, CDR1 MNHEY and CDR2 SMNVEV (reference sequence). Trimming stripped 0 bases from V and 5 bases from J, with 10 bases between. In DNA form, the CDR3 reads TGTGCCAGCAGTTTATCCGGGGGAGGAACTGAAGCTTTCTTT. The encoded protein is CASSLSGGGTEAFF.

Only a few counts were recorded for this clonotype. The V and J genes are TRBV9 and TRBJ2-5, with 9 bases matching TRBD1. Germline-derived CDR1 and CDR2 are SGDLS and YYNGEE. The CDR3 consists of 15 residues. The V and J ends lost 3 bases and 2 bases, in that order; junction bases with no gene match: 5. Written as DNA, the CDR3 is TGTGCCAGCAGCGCCCGGGACAGGGTTCAAGAGACCCAGTACTTC. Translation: CASSARDRVQETQYF.

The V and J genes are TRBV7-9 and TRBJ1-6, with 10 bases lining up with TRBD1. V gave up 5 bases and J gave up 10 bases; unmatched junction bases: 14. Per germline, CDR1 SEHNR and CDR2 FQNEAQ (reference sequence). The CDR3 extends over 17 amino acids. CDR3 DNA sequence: TGTGCCAGCAGCCCGCCCTTAGGGACAGGGGTAGGATCACCCCTCCACTTT. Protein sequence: CASSPPLGTGVGSPLHF.

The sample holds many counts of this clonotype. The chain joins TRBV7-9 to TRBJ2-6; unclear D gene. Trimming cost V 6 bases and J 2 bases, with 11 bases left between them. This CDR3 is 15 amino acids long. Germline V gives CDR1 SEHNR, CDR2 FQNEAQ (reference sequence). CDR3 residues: CASSTALAGANVLTF. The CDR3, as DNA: TGTGCCAGCAGTACCGCTCTCGCTGGGGCCAACGTCCTGACTTTC.

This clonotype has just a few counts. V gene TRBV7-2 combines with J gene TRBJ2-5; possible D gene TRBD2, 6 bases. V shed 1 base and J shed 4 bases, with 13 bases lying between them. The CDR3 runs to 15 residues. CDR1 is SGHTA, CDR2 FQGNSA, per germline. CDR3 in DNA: TGTGCCAGCAGCTTAGAAGGGACTCGAGTAGAGACCCAGTACTTC. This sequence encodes CASSLEGTRVETQYF. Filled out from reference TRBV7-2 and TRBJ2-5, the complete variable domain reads GAGVSQSPSNKVTEKGKDVELRCDPISGHTALYWYRQSLGQGLEFLIYFQGNSAPDKSGLPSDRFSAERTGGSVSTLTIQRTQQEDSAVYLCASSLEGTRVETQYFGPGTRLLVL.

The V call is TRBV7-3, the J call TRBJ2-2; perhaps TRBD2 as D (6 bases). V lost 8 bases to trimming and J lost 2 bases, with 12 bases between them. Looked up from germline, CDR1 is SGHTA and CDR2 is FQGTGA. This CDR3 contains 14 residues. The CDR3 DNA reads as TGTGCCAGCTCGGGAGCCCTCAACACCGGGGAGCTGTTTTTT. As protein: CASSGALNTGELFF. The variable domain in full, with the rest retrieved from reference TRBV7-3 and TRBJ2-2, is GAGVSQTPSNKVTEKGKYVELRCDPISGHTALYWYRQSLGQGPEFLIYFQGTGAADDSGLPNDRFFAVRPEGSVSTLKIQRTERGDSAVYLCASSGALNTGELFFGEGSRLTVL.

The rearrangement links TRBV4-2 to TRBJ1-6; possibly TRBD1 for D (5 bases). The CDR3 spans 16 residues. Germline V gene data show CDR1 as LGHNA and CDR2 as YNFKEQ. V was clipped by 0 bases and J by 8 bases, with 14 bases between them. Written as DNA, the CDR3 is TGTGCCAGCAGCCAAGAGCCCTCAGGGAGCCATTCACCCCTCCACTTT. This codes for CASSQEPSGSHSPLHF.

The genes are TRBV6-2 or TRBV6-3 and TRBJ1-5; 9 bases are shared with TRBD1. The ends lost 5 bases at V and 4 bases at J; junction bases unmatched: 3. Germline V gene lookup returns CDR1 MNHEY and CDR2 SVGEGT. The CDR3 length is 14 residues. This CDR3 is CASSGDRVNQPQHF. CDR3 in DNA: TGTGCCAGCAGTGGGGACAGGGTAAATCAGCCCCAGCATTTT.

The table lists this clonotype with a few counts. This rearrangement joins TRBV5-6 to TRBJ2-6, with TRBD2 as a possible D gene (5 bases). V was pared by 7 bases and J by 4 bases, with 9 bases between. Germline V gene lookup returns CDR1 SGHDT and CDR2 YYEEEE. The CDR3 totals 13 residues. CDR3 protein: CASSEVGANVLTF. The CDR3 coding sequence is TGTGCCAGCTCGGAGGTCGGGGCCAACGTCCTGACTTTC.

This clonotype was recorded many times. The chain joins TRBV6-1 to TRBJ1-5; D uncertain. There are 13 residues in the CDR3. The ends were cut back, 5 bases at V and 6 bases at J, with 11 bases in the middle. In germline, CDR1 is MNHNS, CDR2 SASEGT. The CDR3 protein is CASSPEVFQPQHF. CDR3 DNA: TGTGCCAGCAGTCCCGAGGTTTTTCAGCCCCAGCATTTT.